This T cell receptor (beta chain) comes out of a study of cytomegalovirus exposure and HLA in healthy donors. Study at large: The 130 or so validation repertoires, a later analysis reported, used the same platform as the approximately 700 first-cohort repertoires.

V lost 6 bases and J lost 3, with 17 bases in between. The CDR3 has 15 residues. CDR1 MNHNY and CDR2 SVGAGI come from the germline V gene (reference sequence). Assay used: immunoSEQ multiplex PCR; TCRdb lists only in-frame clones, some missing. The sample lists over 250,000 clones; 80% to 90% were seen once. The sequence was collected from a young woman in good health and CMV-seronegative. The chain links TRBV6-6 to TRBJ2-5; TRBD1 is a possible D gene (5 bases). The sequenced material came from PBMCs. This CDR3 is CASSKRYQGEETQYF. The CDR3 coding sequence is TGTGCCAGCAGCAAGCGATACCAGGGTGAAGAGACCCAGTACTTC.